This TCR beta chain was recorded in a study of Ad26.COV2.S vaccination and SARS-CoV-2 variants. Turning to the study itself: Participant was drawn from the COV1001 Ad26.COV2.S trial arm.

Germline lookup yields CDR1 SGHDT and CDR2 YYEEEE. Trimming pared 1 base from V and 6 bases from J, leaving 15 bases between. The CDR3 runs to 15 residues. Treatment given: 15 to 20 received Ad26.COV2.S at low or high dose, single or two shots; 5 received placebo; per-sample allocation not given. The samples were gathered on day 63 after the first injection of vaccine or placebo. The sample came from a Boston adult aged 18-55 years. Built on an Ad26 vector, the vaccine expressed Wuhan-strain SARS-CoV-2 spike. The repertoire was sequenced with immunoSEQ multiplex PCR; TCRdb's copy has only in-frame clones and lacks some. The sample gives around 300,000 clones, around 89% of which show up once; roughly 5% is in the top ten.

The starting material was peripheral blood, obtained in a trial of Ad26.COV2.S vaccine versus placebo. The genes are TRBV5-6 and TRBJ2-3, with D perhaps matching TRBD1 or TRBD2 (5 bases each). The sequence came from a person aged 18-60 years who received the Ad26.COV2.S COVID-19 vaccine or a placebo. The CDR3 loop is CASSLRDGFLDTQYF. The CDR3, as DNA: TGTGCCAGCAGCTTGCGGGACGGCTTTTTGGATACGCAGTATTTT.